This T cell receptor beta chain was sequenced in a study of siplizumab effects on memory and regulatory T cells. Method: immunoSEQ multiplex PCR; TCRdb's copy keeps in-frame clones and lacks some. Here the sample spans about 120,000 clones, 90% to 95% being singletons. Overall study results and limits: Siplizumab conditions gave an average of about 70% Treg-derived mappable alloreactive CD4+ clones, versus 25% to 30% for controls.

Turning to this clone: Its antigen remains unidentified.

Germline-derived CDR1 and CDR2 are MGHRA and YSYEKL. Trimming left V 0 bases short and J 0 bases short, with 12 bases between. There are 18 residues in the CDR3. The sample consisted of non-Treg CD4+ T cells sorted from blood. The sequence was collected from a human donor in good health. This chain connects TRBV4-1 to TRBJ2-6, with a weak D call TRBD2 (6 bases). CDR3 loop: CASSQERGPTSGANVLTF. In DNA, the CDR3 is TGCGCCAGCAGCCAAGAGCGGGGTCCTACCTCTGGGGCCAACGTCCTGACTTTC.